These 14 T cell receptor beta chains came from one sample sequenced in a study of TIL therapy for anti-PD-1-resistant metastatic lung cancer. The immunoSEQ assay was v3. Clones were sequenced by immunoSEQ multiplex PCR, and TCRdb holds only the in-frame ones, with some missing. The sample shows tens of thousands of clones, under 75% of them seen only once. Indicated time point: pre-treatment sample, taken before nivolumab and TIL therapy. The sequenced sample was blood, obtained at baseline. These receptors were taken from a person between 25 and 79 years old with non-small cell lung cancer.

CDR3 loop: CSVEGVYGGEQYF. As DNA, the CDR3 is TGCAGCGTTGAGGGAGTTTACGGGGGCGAGCAGTACTTC. The rearrangement joins TRBV29-1 to TRBJ2-7; possibly TRBD2 for D (6 bases). This CDR3 has 13 amino acids. The V end lost 3 bases, the J end lost 6 bases, and 15 bases lay between the germline ends. Germline V gene lookup returns CDR1 SQVTM and CDR2 ANQGSEA.

The rearrangement uses TRBV25-1 and TRBJ1-3; D gene unclear. The germline CDR1 and CDR2 sequences are MGHDK and SYGVNS. Trimming took 9 bases from V and 0 from J, leaving 6 bases between them. The CDR3 runs to 12 residues. The CDR3 reads CASQSSGNTIYF. CDR3 nucleotides: TGTGCCAGTCAGAGCTCTGGAAACACCATATATTTT.

For the CDR3, the DNA is TGTGCCAGCAGTCTGGGCACAGGGCGCCGGGTCAATGAGCAGTTCTTC. Protein: CASSLGTGRRVNEQFF. This chain connects TRBV27 to TRBJ2-1; D perhaps matches TRBD1 (6 bases). This CDR3 has 16 residues. Between the trimmed V and J ends, which lost 5 bases and 6 bases, there was a span of 20 bases. The germline V gene has CDR1 MNHEY and CDR2 SMNVEV (reference sequence).

The V and J genes are TRBV28 and TRBJ1-2; 7 bases agree with TRBD1. Unmatched junction bases numbered 13, after V lost 1 base and J lost 8 bases. Germline-derived CDR1 and CDR2 are MDHEN and SYDVKM. The CDR3 is 16 amino acids. The CDR3 loop reads CASSLSGTDGFRGYTF. DNA for the CDR3: TGTGCCAGCAGTTTATCCGGGACAGACGGATTTCGCGGCTACACCTTC.

The chain is built from TRBV5-4 and TRBJ1-2; weak D call: TRBD1 (6 bases). The CDR3 extends over 14 amino acids. Trimming stripped 3 bases from V and 7 bases from J, with 16 bases between. Germline assignment: CDR1 SGHNT and CDR2 YYREEE (reference sequence). The CDR3 reads CASSSAQGRGGYTF. Written as DNA, the CDR3 is TGTGCCAGCAGCTCCGCCCAGGGGAGAGGTGGCTACACCTTC.

This rearrangement joins TRBV11-1 to TRBJ2-2; the D gene is possibly TRBD1 (7 bases). This CDR3 region has 16 residues. Germline V gives CDR1 SGHAT, CDR2 FQDESV (reference sequence). V was shortened by 2 bases and J by 4 bases, with 14 bases between the two germline ends. CDR3: CASSLWRGQSTGELFF. For the CDR3, the DNA is TGTGCCAGCAGCTTATGGCGGGGACAGAGCACCGGGGAGCTGTTTTTT.

A single count supports this clone. This rearrangement joins TRBV5-1 to TRBJ2-7, with TRBD1 matching 10 bases. CDR1 is SGHRS, CDR2 YFSETQ, per germline. V gave up 0 bases and J gave up 3 bases; unmatched junction bases: 6. The CDR3 runs to 16 residues. The chain's CDR3 is CASSLGDRGPIYEQYF. CDR3 DNA sequence: TGCGCCAGCAGCTTGGGAGACAGGGGGCCAATCTACGAGCAGTACTTC.

This clone was recorded a few times. The chain combines TRBV5-1 with TRBJ2-5; 7 bases map to TRBD1. CDR1 is SGHRS, CDR2 YFSETQ, per germline. The CDR3 length is 13 residues. J gave up 5 bases and V 2 bases, and 3 bases lay outside the gene matches. CDR3 protein: CASSLLTGETQYF. In nucleotides, the CDR3 is TGCGCCAGCAGCTTACTGACAGGGGAGACCCAGTACTTC.

The chain combines TRBV19 with TRBJ1-5; TRBD1 agrees at 8 bases. The CDR3 has 17 amino acids. In germline, CDR1 is LNHDA, CDR2 SQIVND (reference sequence). The trim removed 5 bases at V and 7 bases at J, leaving 16 bases unmatched. The CDR3 nucleotides read TGTGCCAGTAGTCATGCCCTCCGGACAGGGCGATCCCAGCCCCAGCATTTT. Its protein product is CASSHALRTGRSQPQHF. The whole variable domain, remainder taken from reference TRBV19 and TRBJ1-5, is DGGITQSPKYLFRKEGQNVTLSCEQNLNHDAMYWYRQDPGQGLRLIYYSQIVNDFQKGDIAEGYSVSREKKESFPLTVTSAQKNPTAFYLCASSHALRTGRSQPQHFGDGTRLSIL.

This clone was detected only once. The chain uses TRBV6-1 and TRBJ1-5; no reliable D call. There are 13 residues in the CDR3. V was clipped by 0 bases and J by 6 bases, with 6 bases between them. Germline V gene lookup returns CDR1 MNHNS and CDR2 SASEGT. CDR3 DNA sequence: TGTGCCAGCAGTGAAGCTGAGGGTCAGCCCCAGCATTTT. It specifies CASSEAEGQPQHF.

V and J are TRBV9 and TRBJ1-3; D gene unclear. From germline, CDR1 is SGDLS and CDR2 YYNGEE. The CDR3 spans 15 residues. Trimming removed 0 bases at V and 0 bases at J, with 7 bases between. CDR3 DNA: TGTGCCAGCAGCGTAGAAGGCCGCTCTGGAAACACCATATATTTT. Protein sequence: CASSVEGRSGNTIYF.

In its sample, this clone was seen a few times. This rearrangement joins TRBV2 to TRBJ1-5; D gene ambiguous. From germline, CDR1 is SNHLY and CDR2 FYNNEI. This CDR3 spans 13 amino acids. With 7 bases removed from V and 7 bases from J, the gap between germline ends came to 14 bases. CDR3 protein: CASNLWDTQPQHF. The CDR3 DNA follows: TGTGCCAGCAATCTGTGGGATACCCAGCCCCAGCATTTT.

This rearrangement joins TRBV6-5 to TRBJ2-1; D not resolved. V was shortened by 7 bases and J by 2 bases, with 9 bases between the two germline ends. Germline V gene sequence: CDR1 MNHEY, CDR2 SVGAGI. The CDR3 consists of 13 residues. CDR3 region: CASTDSPYNEQFF. The CDR3, as DNA: TGTGCCAGCACTGACTCCCCCTACAATGAGCAGTTCTTC.

This sequence joins TRBV5-1 and TRBJ2-7, with 14 nucleotides matching TRBD2. Trimming removed 0 bases from V and 6 bases from J; junction bases left unmatched: 5. Germline values: CDR1 SGHRS, CDR2 YFSETQ. The CDR3 is 16 amino acids. This chain's CDR3 is CASSLGLAGGPTEQYF. CDR3 nucleotides: TGCGCCAGCAGCTTGGGACTAGCGGGGGGGCCTACCGAGCAGTACTTC.